This T cell receptor (beta chain) comes out of a study of OX40 agonist ivuxolimab in advanced cancers. Sequenced by immunoSEQ multiplex PCR; TCRdb stores in-frame clones only, minus some. The data hold about 25,000 clones, with around 86% observed a single time. Overall study findings and caveats: CD4+ and CD8+ blood T cells expanded clonally by week 6 at 0.1 to 3.0 mg/kg.

The length of the CDR3 is 12 residues. Trimming shortened V by 2 bases and J by 6 bases, and 6 bases separated the two germline ends. Looked up from germline, CDR1 is MNHEY and CDR2 is SMNVEV (reference sequence). In regard to this clone: Its specificity is unknown.

The sequencing used CD4+ or CD8+ T cells sorted from blood, collected in a trial of the OX40 agonist ivuxolimab. The receptor comes from an adult with an advanced solid tumor such as melanoma, head and neck, liver or kidney cancer. This chain uses TRBV27 with TRBJ2-3; D is uncertain. This chain's CDR3 is CASSLSGDTQYF. The CDR3 DNA follows: TGTGCCAGCAGTTTAAGTGGGGATACGCAGTATTTT.